The clone carrying this T cell receptor (beta chain) was detected ten times or more. The antigen is unknown. This entry is derived from a study of T-cell reconstitution after alpha-beta-depleted transplantation in children. General study results and limits: Hyperexpanded clones declined; after one year, newly produced T cells mostly supplied diversity.

Preparation of the TCRbeta library involved a method that used unique molecular identifiers. TCRdb reprocessed the PCR reads via MiXCR and lists one record per CDR3 protein. The table records 100,000 or so distinct CDR3 sequences, 20% to 30% of them present only once. The CDR3 spans 17 residues. Deletions cut 0 bases from V and 6 bases from J, with 18 bases between. Germline lookup yields CDR1 LGHDT and CDR2 YNNKEL (reference sequence). The J gene is TRBJ2-1, the V gene TRBV3-1; D might be TRBD1 (5 bases). The sequenced sample was PBMCs, obtained before TCRalphabeta/CD19-depleted stem cell transplant. The origin of this receptor is a boy between 2 and 10 years old with acute lymphoblastic leukemia, due to receive a stem cell transplant. The CDR3 loop is CASSQERHGAYRNEQFF. The CDR3 DNA is TGTGCCAGCAGCCAAGAGAGACATGGGGCCTATCGCAATGAGCAGTTCTTC.